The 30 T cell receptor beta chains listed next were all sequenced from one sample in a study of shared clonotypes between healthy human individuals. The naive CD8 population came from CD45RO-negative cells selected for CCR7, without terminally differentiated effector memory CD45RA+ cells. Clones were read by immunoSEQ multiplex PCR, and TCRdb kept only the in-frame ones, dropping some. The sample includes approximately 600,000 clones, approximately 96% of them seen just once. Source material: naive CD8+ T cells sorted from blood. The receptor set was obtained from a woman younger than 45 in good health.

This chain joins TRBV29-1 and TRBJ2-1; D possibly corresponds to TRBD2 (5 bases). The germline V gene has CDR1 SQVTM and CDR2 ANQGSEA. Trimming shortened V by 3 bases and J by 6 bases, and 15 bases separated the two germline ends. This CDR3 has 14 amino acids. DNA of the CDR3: TGCAGCGTTGAGTTTCAGCGGCAGTTCAATGAGCAGTTCTTC. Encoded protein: CSVEFQRQFNEQFF.

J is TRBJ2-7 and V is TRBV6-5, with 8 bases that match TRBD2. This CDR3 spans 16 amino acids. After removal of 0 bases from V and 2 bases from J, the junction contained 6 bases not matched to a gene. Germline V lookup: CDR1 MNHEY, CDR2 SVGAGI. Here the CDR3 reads CASSYSLAGTTYEQYF. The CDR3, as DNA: TGTGCCAGCAGTTACTCGTTAGCGGGGACAACCTACGAGCAGTACTTC.

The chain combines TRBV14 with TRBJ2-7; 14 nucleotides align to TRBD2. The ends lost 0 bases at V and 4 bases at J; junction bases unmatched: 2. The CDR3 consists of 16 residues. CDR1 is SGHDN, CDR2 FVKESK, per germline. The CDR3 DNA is TGTGCCAGCAGCCAAGAAAGGACTAGCGGGAGGTACGAGCAGTACTTC. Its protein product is CASSQERTSGRYEQYF.

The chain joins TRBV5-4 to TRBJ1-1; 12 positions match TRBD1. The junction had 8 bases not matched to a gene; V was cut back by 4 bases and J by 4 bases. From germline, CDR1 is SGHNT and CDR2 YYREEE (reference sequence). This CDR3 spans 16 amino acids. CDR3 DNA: TGTGCCAGCAGCCCCGGGACAGGGGGCGTACGCACTGAAGCTTTCTTT. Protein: CASSPGTGGVRTEAFF.

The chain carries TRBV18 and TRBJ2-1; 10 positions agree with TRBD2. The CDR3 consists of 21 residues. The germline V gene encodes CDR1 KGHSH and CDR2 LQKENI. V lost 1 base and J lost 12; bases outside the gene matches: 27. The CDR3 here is CASSPLVLAGAENAQADTQFF. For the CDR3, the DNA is TGTGCCAGCTCACCACTTGTCCTAGCGGGGGCTGAGAACGCCCAGGCAGATACGCAGTTCTTC.

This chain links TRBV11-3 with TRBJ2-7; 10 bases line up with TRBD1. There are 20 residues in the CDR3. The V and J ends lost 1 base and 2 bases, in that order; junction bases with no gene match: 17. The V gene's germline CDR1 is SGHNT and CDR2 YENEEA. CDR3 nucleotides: TGTGCCAGCAGCTTAGCCGACCGGGACAGGGGTTTCGACACTACCTACGAGCAGTACTTC. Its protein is CASSLADRDRGFDTTYEQYF.

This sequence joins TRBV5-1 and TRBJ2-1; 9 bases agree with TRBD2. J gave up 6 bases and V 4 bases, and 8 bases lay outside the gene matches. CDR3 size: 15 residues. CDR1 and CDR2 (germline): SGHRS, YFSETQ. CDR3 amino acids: CASSAGTSKVNEQFF. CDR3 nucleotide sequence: TGCGCCAGCAGCGCCGGGACTAGCAAAGTCAATGAGCAGTTCTTC.

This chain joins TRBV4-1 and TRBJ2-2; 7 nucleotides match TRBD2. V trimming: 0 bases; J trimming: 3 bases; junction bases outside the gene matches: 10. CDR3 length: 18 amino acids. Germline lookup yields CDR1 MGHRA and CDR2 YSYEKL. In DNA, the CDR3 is TGCGCCAGCAGCCAAGACGGCTGGGGGGAGGGTGACACCGGGGAGCTGTTTTTT. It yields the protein CASSQDGWGEGDTGELFF.

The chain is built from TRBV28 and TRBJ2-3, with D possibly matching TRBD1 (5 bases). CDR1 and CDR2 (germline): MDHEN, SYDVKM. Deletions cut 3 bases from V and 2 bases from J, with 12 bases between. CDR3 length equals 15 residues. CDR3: CASSLAFRVTDTQYF. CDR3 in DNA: TGTGCCAGCAGTTTGGCGTTCAGGGTCACAGATACGCAGTATTTT.

This CDR3 reads CASSQSPGTGGNEQFF. CDR3 nucleotides: TGCGCCAGCAGCCAAAGCCCCGGGACAGGGGGCAATGAGCAGTTCTTC. V is TRBV4-1 and J is TRBJ2-1; TRBD1 matches 11 bases. V was pared by 2 bases and J by 6 bases, with 6 bases of the junction left unmatched. This CDR3 is built from 16 residues. Germline loops: CDR1 MGHRA, CDR2 YSYEKL.

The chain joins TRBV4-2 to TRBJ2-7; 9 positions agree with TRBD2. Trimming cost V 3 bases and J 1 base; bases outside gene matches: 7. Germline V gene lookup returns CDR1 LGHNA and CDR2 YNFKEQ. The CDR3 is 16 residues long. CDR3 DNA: TGTGCCAGCAGCCATGTGCGGGAGGGCCTTTCCTACGAGCAGTACTTC. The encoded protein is CASSHVREGLSYEQYF.

DNA of the CDR3: TGTGCCAGCAGGACCCCGACAGGGATCTACGAGCAGTACTTC. This encodes CASRTPTGIYEQYF. The rearrangement links TRBV28 to TRBJ2-7, with 7 bases aligning to TRBD1. The CDR3 length is 14 residues. Germline CDR1 reads MDHEN; CDR2 reads SYDVKM. Unmatched junction bases numbered 8, after V lost 6 bases and J lost 3 bases.

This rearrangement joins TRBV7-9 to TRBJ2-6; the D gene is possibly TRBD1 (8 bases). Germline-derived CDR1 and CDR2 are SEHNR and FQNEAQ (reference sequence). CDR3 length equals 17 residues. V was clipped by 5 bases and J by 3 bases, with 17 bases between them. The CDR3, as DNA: TGTGCCAGCAGCCCAACCGGGGGGACAGGTGGGGCCAACGTCCTGACTTTC. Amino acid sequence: CASSPTGGTGGANVLTF.

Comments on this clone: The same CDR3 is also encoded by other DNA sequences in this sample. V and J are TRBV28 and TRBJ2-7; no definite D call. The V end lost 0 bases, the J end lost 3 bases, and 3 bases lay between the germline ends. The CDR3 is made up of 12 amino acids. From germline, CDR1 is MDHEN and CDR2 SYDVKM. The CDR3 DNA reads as TGTGCCAGCAGTTTATGGGGCTACGAGCAGTACTTC. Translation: CASSLWGYEQYF.

CDR3 sequence (DNA): TGTGCCAGCAGCATCCTAGCGGGAGTGGGCTCTGAGCAGTTCTTC. Amino acids: CASSILAGVGSEQFF. The rearrangement uses TRBV6-6 and TRBJ2-1; TRBD2 aligns across 10 bases. Germline trimming cut 6 bases from V and 9 bases from J; bases unmatched to any gene: 11. Per the germline V gene, CDR1 is MNHNY and CDR2 is SVGAGI (reference sequence). The CDR3 runs to 15 residues.

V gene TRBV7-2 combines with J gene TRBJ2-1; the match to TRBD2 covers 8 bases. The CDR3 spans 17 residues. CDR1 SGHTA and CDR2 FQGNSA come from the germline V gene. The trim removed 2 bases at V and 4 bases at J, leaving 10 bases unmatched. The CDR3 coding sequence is TGTGCCAGCAGCTTACCCGCACTAGCGGCGATATACAATGAGCAGTTCTTC. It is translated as CASSLPALAAIYNEQFF.

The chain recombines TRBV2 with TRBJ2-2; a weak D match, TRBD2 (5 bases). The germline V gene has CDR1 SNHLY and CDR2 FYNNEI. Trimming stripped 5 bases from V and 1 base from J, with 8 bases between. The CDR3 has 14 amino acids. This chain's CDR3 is CASSRTENTGELFF. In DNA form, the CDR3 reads TGTGCCAGCAGTAGGACTGAGAACACCGGGGAGCTGTTTTTT.

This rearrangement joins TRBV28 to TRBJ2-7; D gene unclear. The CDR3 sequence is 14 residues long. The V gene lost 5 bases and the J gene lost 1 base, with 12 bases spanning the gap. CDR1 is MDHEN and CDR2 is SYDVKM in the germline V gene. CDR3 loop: CASSAYGISYEQYF. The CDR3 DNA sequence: TGTGCCAGCAGTGCCTACGGTATTTCCTACGAGCAGTACTTC.

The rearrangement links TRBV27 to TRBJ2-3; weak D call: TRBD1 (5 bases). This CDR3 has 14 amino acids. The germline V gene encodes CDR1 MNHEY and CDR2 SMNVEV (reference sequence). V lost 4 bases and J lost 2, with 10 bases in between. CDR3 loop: CASSSGALTDTQYF. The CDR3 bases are TGTGCCAGCAGTTCTGGGGCTCTCACAGATACGCAGTATTTT.

CDR3: CASSLLFSQGANYGYTF. CDR3 DNA sequence: TGTGCCAGCAGTTTATTATTCAGCCAAGGGGCTAACTATGGCTACACCTTC. The chain is built from TRBV27 and TRBJ1-2; D is possibly TRBD1 (5 bases). V dropped 1 base and J dropped 0 bases, with 15 bases sitting between them. The germline CDR1 and CDR2 sequences are MNHEY and SMNVEV (reference sequence). The CDR3 contains 17 residues.

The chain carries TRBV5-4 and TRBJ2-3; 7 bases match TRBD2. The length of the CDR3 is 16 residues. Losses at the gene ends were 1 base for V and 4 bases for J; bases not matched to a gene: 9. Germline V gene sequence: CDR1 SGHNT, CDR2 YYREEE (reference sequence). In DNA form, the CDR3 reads TGTGCCAGCAGCTTGACGGTGACTAGCATTTCAGATACGCAGTATTTT. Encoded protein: CASSLTVTSISDTQYF.

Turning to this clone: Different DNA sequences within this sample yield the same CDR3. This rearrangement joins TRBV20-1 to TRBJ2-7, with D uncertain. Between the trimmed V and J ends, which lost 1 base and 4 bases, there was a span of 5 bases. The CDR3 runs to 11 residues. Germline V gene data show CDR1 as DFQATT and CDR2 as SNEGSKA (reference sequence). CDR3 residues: CSARVGYEQYF. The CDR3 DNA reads TGCAGTGCTAGAGTAGGGTACGAGCAGTACTTC.

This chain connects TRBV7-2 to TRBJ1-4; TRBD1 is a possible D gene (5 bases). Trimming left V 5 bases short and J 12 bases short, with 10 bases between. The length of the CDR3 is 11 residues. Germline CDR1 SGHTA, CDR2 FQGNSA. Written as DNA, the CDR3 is TGTGCCAGCAGCCCTGCGACAGAACTGTTTTTT. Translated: CASSPATELFF.

In DNA, the CDR3 is TGTGCCAGCAGTTTATGGGGGGCGACCCAGTACTTC. This sequence encodes CASSLWGATQYF. The chain carries TRBV28 and TRBJ2-5; a possible D gene is TRBD1 (6 bases). Germline V gene sequence: CDR1 MDHEN, CDR2 SYDVKM. This CDR3 has 12 amino acids. With 0 bases removed from V and 7 bases from J, the gap between germline ends came to 6 bases. Supplemented by reference TRBV28 and TRBJ2-5, the full variable domain reads DVKVTQSSRYLVKRTGEKVFLECVQDMDHENMFWYRQDPGLGLRLIYFSYDVKMKEKGDIPEGYSVSREKKERFSLILESASTNQTSMYLCASSLWGATQYFGPGTRLLVL.

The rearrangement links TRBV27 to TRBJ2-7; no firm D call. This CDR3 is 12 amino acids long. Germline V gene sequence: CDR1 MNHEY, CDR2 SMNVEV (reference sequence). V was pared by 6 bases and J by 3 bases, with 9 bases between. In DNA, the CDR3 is TGTGCCAGCAGCAACGACATCTACGAGCAGTACTTC. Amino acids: CASSNDIYEQYF.

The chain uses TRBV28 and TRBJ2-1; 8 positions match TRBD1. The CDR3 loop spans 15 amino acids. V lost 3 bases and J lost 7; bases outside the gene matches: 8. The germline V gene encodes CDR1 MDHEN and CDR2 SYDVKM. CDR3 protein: CASSFRTGLKNEQFF. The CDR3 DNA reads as TGTGCCAGCAGTTTTCGGACAGGGCTTAAAAATGAGCAGTTCTTC.

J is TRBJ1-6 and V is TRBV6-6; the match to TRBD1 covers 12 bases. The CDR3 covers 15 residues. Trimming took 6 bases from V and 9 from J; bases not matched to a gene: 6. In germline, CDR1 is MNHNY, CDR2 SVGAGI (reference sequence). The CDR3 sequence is CASSPGTGGSSPLHF. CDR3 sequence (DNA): TGTGCCAGCAGCCCCGGGACAGGGGGCAGTTCACCCCTCCACTTT.

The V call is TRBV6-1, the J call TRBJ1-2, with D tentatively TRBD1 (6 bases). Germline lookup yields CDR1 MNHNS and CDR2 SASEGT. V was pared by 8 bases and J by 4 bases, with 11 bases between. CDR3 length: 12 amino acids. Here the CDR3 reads CASATDSYGYTF. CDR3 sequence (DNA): TGTGCCAGCGCAACGGACAGCTATGGCTACACCTTC.

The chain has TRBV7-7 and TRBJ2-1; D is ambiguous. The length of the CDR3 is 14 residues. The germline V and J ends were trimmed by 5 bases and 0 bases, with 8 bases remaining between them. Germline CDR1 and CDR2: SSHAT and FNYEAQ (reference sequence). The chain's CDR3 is CASSPTDSYNEQFF. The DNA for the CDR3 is TGTGCCAGCAGCCCGACTGACTCCTACAATGAGCAGTTCTTC.

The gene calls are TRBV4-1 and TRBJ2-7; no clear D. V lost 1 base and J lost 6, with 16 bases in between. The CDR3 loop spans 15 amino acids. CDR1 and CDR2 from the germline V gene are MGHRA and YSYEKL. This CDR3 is CASSQVLSPSGEQYF. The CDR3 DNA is TGCGCCAGCAGCCAAGTCCTCAGCCCGAGTGGCGAGCAGTACTTC.